This TCR beta chain was retrieved from a study of shared clonotypes between healthy human individuals (dated by TCRdb to between 2020 and 2021). With regard to the full study: The cohort included three men and a couple of women between 18 and 49 years of age. The study deeply sequenced blood TCR repertoires of about 5 healthy adults to estimate repertoire size and the extent of clonotype sharing between individuals. To increase sequencing depth and limit assay-specific biases, different laboratories used diverse techniques to prepare libraries and sequence TCR repertoires. Per donor, leukapheresis produced somewhere between about 0.85 and 8.9 billion PBMCs. Broad study findings and their caveats: Based on pairwise subsampling, the degree of clonotype sharing among donors was expected to be affected by sequencing depth. Sampling was limited to blood, and TCR repertoires in tissue likely differ from TCR repertoires in blood. The small number of donors limited the genetic and exposure-history diversity represented.

TCR CDR3 regions were amplified from genomic DNA by multiplex PCR using the deep immunoSEQ assay. For each cell subset, the extracted genomic DNA was distributed evenly across all wells of several immunoSEQ 96-well plates, and each plate served as one replicate. For unsorted PBMC, 250 to 300 ng of genomic DNA, equivalent to tens of thousands of T cell genomes, went into each replicate PCR. Genomic DNA from unsorted PBMC was sequenced over ten immunoSEQ deep assay plates. Purified libraries were measured with a Qubit 3.0 fluorometer, size-checked on a Bioanalyzer 2100, and measured again with the KAPA Library Quantification kit. Every immunoSEQ 96-well plate was sequenced on a dedicated single-read 150-cycle Illumina NextSeq 550 flow cell. Regarding the original processing steps: Because only junctional sequences without quality scores were contained in the immunoSEQ output, filtering matching that applied to full-length reads could not be performed. To assign V/J genes and CDR3, sequences were annotated against IMGT germline references using PyIR, a Python wrapper for IgBLAST v1.9. Any read was removed if the V/J assignment was weak (E-value above 1e-6), the CDR3 was missing, or the read contained stop codons, out-of-frame junctions, or ambiguous translated residues. V3J clonotypes were defined as sequences sharing the same inferred V gene, J gene, and CDR3 amino acid sequence. Percentage overlap between repertoires was calculated by dividing the number of shared unique clonotypes by the size of the smaller repertoire. Three approaches were used to assess repertoire richness: RTK rarefaction, the Chao1 estimator, and Recon v2.1 estimates of unobserved clonotypes. TCRdb carries this immuneACCESS record with in-frame sequences only. Its versions omit some clonotypes, under half of them owing to an unresolved V gene in the studies checked, with the rest unexplained. For V, J and clone size, that table is used; D and trimming come from the DNA. The sample records fewer than 650,000 clones, 76% of which are singletons. Of the sample, roughly 13% falls within the top ten clones.

The donors were healthy, HIV-negative adults who had no recently reported acute infections or vaccinations. Only Caucasian adults living in Nashville, Tennessee, USA were represented among the donors. For unsorted samples, some 87 million PBMCs were counted, and genomic DNA was extracted using the QIAamp DNA Blood Mini kit. Blood was obtained by leukapheresis, after which PBMCs were separated by Ficoll-Histopaque density gradient centrifugation and cryopreserved in liquid nitrogen vapor phase. Worth noting for this clone: What this receptor recognizes is not known. One base away there is no much larger clone; base qualities are not given.

Sequenced: PBMCs. The source is a woman aged 40 to 50 in good health. Some clones in this sample may be carry-over from other donors' samples.

The DNA sequence is TGTGCCAGCAGCTTGGTTGTGACAGGGGTCACAGATACGCAGTATTTT. Its protein reads: CASSLVVTGVTDTQYF. The V and J segments used are TRBV5-6 and TRBJ2-3; TRBD1 matches 8 bases in the middle. The cysteine opens and the phenylalanine closes a CDR3 of 16 amino acids. The read is trimmed to its CDR3 DNA, 48 bases read in frame from base 1. Based on the germline V gene, the CDR1 and CDR2 sequences are SGHDT and YYEEEE. Compared with germline, V lacks 0 bases and J lacks 2 bases; bases without a gene match: 5.